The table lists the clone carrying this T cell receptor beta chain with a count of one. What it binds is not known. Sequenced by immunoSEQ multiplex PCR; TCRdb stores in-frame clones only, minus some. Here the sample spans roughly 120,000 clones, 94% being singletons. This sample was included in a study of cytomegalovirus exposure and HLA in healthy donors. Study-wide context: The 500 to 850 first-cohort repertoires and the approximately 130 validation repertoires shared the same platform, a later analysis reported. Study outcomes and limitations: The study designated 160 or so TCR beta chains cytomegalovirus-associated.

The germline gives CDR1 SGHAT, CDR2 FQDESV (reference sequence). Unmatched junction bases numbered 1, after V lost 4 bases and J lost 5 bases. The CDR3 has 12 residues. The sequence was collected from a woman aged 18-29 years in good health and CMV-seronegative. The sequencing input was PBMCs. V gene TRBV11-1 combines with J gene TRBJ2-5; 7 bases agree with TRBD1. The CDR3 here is CASSYRGETQYF. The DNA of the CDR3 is TGTGCCAGCAGCTACAGGGGTGAGACCCAGTACTTC. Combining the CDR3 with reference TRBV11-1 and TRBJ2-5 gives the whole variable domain EAEVAQSPRYKITEKSQAVAFWCDPISGHATLYWYRQILGQGPELLVQFQDESVVDDSQLPKDRFSAERLKGVDSTLKIQPAELGDSAMYLCASSYRGETQYFGPGTRLLVL.